This passage covers 23 T cell receptor beta chains from one sample sequenced in a study of T cell responses to AZD1222 COVID-19 vaccine. Repertoires were generated with immunoSEQ multiplex PCR, while TCRdb's copy carries only in-frame clones and drops some. This repertoire shows over 150,000 clones, about 90% found once; its top ten account for under 7%. Sequencing was performed on peripheral blood, taken on day 0 of MenACWY control vaccination. The receptors here all came from an adult in good health.

The rearrangement joins TRBV18 to TRBJ1-1; TRBD1 might be the D (6 bases). The length of the CDR3 is 14 residues. V lost 3 bases, J lost 0 bases, and 8 bases lay in between. The germline gives CDR1 KGHSH, CDR2 LQKENI. The CDR3 reads CASSPRGMNTEAFF. The CDR3 DNA reads TGTGCCAGCTCACCCAGGGGCATGAACACTGAAGCTTTCTTT.

The chain uses TRBV7-2 and TRBJ2-1, with D possibly TRBD2 on 6 matching bases. The CDR3 is 16 amino acids. V was clipped by 3 bases and J by 0 bases, with 12 bases between them. Germline CDR1 SGHTA, CDR2 FQGNSA. The CDR3 DNA reads TGTGCCAGCAGCTTGATACGGGGGAGCTCCTACAATGAGCAGTTCTTC. Its translation is CASSLIRGSSYNEQFF. Filled out from reference TRBV7-2 and TRBJ2-1, the complete variable domain reads GAGVSQSPSNKVTEKGKDVELRCDPISGHTALYWYRQSLGQGLEFLIYFQGNSAPDKSGLPSDRFSAERTGGSVSTLTIQRTQQEDSAVYLCASSLIRGSSYNEQFFGPGTRLTVL.

This chain links TRBV6-5 with TRBJ1-5; the D is unclear. V was cut by 2 bases and J by 3 bases, with 5 bases left in between. Germline V gives CDR1 MNHEY, CDR2 SVGAGI. The CDR3 spans 13 residues. The CDR3 here is CASSYRTNQPQHF. CDR3 in DNA: TGTGCCAGCAGTTACAGAACCAATCAGCCCCAGCATTTT.

J is TRBJ2-7 and V is TRBV6-6; 12 bases match TRBD2. Germline V gene lookup returns CDR1 MNHNY and CDR2 SVGAGI (reference sequence). V shed 5 bases, J shed 5 bases, and the junction held 16 bases outside the gene matches. CDR3 length equals 18 residues. The DNA for the CDR3 is TGTGCCAGCAGTCCCACCCCTACTAGCGGGAGGACGCGGGACGAGCAGTACTTC. This encodes CASSPTPTSGRTRDEQYF.

The chain links TRBV14 to TRBJ1-3; 9 positions agree with TRBD1. The CDR3 consists of 19 residues. V was clipped by 4 bases and J by 0 bases; unmatched bases: 13. CDR1 SGHDN and CDR2 FVKESK come from the germline V gene. The CDR3 is CASSRMGGQGWGSGNTIYF. The CDR3 nucleotides are TGTGCCAGCAGCCGCATGGGGGGACAGGGATGGGGCTCTGGAAACACCATATATTTT.

The rearrangement uses TRBV5-8 and TRBJ2-7, with 9 bases aligning to TRBD1. Trimming cost V 0 bases and J 5 bases; bases outside gene matches: 3. Germline CDR1 and CDR2: SGHTS and YDEGEE. The CDR3 totals 14 residues. The CDR3 DNA reads as TGTGCCAGCAGCTTGGGACAGGGGGATGACGAGCAGTACGTC. Protein product: CASSLGQGDDEQYV.

This clone has a handful of counts. The chain employs TRBV7-2 and TRBJ2-7; D call uncertain. The CDR3 has 14 residues. Trimming removed 2 bases from V and 0 bases from J, with 8 bases in between. Germline V lookup: CDR1 SGHTA, CDR2 FQGNSA. This chain's CDR3 is CASSLPLASYEQYF. In DNA, the CDR3 is TGTGCCAGCAGCTTACCCTTAGCCTCCTACGAGCAGTACTTC.

This CDR3 reads CASSLFPAGGGDTQYF. CDR3 sequence (DNA): TGTGCCAGCAGCTTATTTCCAGCGGGAGGTGGAGATACGCAGTATTTT. The chain links TRBV7-2 to TRBJ2-3, with TRBD2 matching over 9 bases. The CDR3 consists of 16 residues. Trimming cost V 2 bases and J 5 bases; bases outside gene matches: 8. Germline V gene data show CDR1 as SGHTA and CDR2 as FQGNSA.

On this clone itself: Sequence at one end of the junction differs from germline and may be a read error. The V call is TRBV9, the J call TRBJ1-1; TRBD1 matches at 7 bases. Germline V CDR1 and CDR2: SGDLS, YYNGEE. This CDR3 has 15 amino acids. The CDR3 region is CASSVVAGGNAEAFF. CDR3 nucleotides: TGTGCCAGCAGCGTAGTAGCAGGGGGGAACGCTGAAGCTTTCTTT.

The J gene is TRBJ1-4, the V gene TRBV18, with a weak D call TRBD1 (5 bases). The CDR3 contains 15 residues. Deletions cut 3 bases from V and 0 bases from J, with 8 bases between. Germline CDR1 KGHSH, CDR2 LQKENI. The CDR3 region is CASSPGGSTNEKLFF. The CDR3, as DNA: TGTGCCAGCTCACCTGGGGGTTCAACTAATGAAAAACTGTTTTTT. Variable domain in full (rest from reference TRBV18 and TRBJ1-4): NAGVMQNPRHLVRRRGQEARLRCSPMKGHSHVYWYRQLPEEGLKFMVYLQKENIIDESGMPKERFSAEFPKEGPSILRIQQVVRGDSAAYFCASSPGGSTNEKLFFGSGTQLSVL.

CDR3 sequence (DNA): TGCGCCAGCAGCTTGGATGGGGGGCGGAACTATGGCTACACCTTC. Translated, it gives CASSLDGGRNYGYTF. The chain combines TRBV5-1 with TRBJ1-2, with D possibly matching TRBD1 (6 bases). Germline CDR1 is SGHRS and CDR2 is YFSETQ. The CDR3 contains 15 residues. V was trimmed by 0 bases and J by 2 bases, leaving 11 bases between them.

This chain links TRBV2 with TRBJ2-5; TRBD1 matches 8 bases. With V trimmed by 6 bases and J by 1 base, 10 bases remained unmatched. CDR1 is SNHLY and CDR2 is FYNNEI in the germline V gene. The CDR3 is 16 amino acids. The CDR3 nucleotides read TGTGCCAGCAGGGATACAGGGGGAGTCTCCCAAGAGACCCAGTACTTC. Protein: CASRDTGGVSQETQYF. The whole variable domain, remainder taken from reference TRBV2 and TRBJ2-5, is EPEVTQTPSHQVTQMGQEVILRCVPISNHLYFYWYRQILGQKVEFLVSFYNNEISEKSEIFDDQFSVERPDGSNFTLKIRSTKLEDSAMYFCASRDTGGVSQETQYFGPGTRLLVL.

V and J are TRBV9 and TRBJ1-3; TRBD1 is a possible D gene (5 bases). The V end lost 0 bases, the J end lost 4 bases, and 14 bases lay between the germline ends. Germline V gene sequence: CDR1 SGDLS, CDR2 YYNGEE. The CDR3 extends over 16 amino acids. The CDR3 region is CASSVDGEGIGNTIYF. DNA for the CDR3: TGTGCCAGCAGCGTAGACGGTGAGGGGATCGGAAACACCATATATTTT.

V is TRBV5-5 and J is TRBJ2-7; D is uncertain. The length of the CDR3 is 14 residues. V was shortened by 3 bases and J by 2 bases, with 12 bases between the two germline ends. Germline lookup yields CDR1 SGHKS and CDR2 YYEKEE (reference sequence). The CDR3 is CASSWALIAYEQYF. The CDR3 coding sequence is TGTGCCAGCAGCTGGGCACTGATAGCCTACGAGCAGTACTTC.

The chain uses TRBV29-1 and TRBJ2-2; D possibly corresponds to TRBD1 (5 bases). The CDR3 is 14 residues long. V was trimmed by 6 bases and J by 4 bases, leaving 15 bases between them. Germline V CDR1 and CDR2: SQVTM, ANQGSEA. In DNA, the CDR3 is TGCAGCGTCAGGGCCGGCACTGGCACCGGGGAGCTGTTTTTT. This sequence encodes CSVRAGTGTGELFF.

This chain joins TRBV7-8 and TRBJ1-2; perhaps TRBD1 as D (5 bases). V shed 1 base and J shed 5 bases, with 23 bases lying between them. CDR1 is SGHVS, CDR2 FQNEAQ, per germline. The CDR3 runs to 18 residues. The CDR3 is CASSLGVVRKGIVYGYTF. Here the CDR3 DNA reads TGTGCCAGCAGCTTAGGAGTGGTCCGGAAGGGGATAGTTTATGGCTACACCTTC.

V gene TRBV7-2 combines with J gene TRBJ1-1, with 7 bases identical to TRBD1. The V gene's germline CDR1 is SGHTA and CDR2 FQGNSA. Trimming cost V 8 bases and J 5 bases; bases outside gene matches: 20. The CDR3 consists of 17 residues. CDR3 in amino acids: CASSLGGRPLWGTEAFF. Here the CDR3 DNA reads TGTGCCAGCTCCCTAGGGGGCAGACCATTGTGGGGGACTGAAGCTTTCTTT.

This clone was counted a few times. V gene TRBV27 combines with J gene TRBJ1-1, with 10 nucleotides matching TRBD1. Germline V gives CDR1 MNHEY, CDR2 SMNVEV (reference sequence). Unmatched junction bases numbered 9, after V lost 3 bases and J lost 5 bases. The CDR3 has 16 residues. Written as DNA, the CDR3 is TGTGCCAGCAGTTTGTCCGGGACAGGGGTTAGGACTGAAGCTTTCTTT. Protein sequence: CASSLSGTGVRTEAFF.

This rearrangement joins TRBV28 to TRBJ1-2; tentative D call: TRBD1 (6 bases). Trimming cost V 6 bases and J 8 bases, with 13 bases left between them. The germline V gene has CDR1 MDHEN and CDR2 SYDVKM. This CDR3 comprises 12 residues. CDR3: CASSPWGGGYTF. The CDR3 DNA sequence: TGTGCCAGCAGCCCCTGGGGGGGCGGCTACACCTTC.

The chain has TRBV2 and TRBJ1-4; maybe TRBD1 (5 bases). Trimming shortened V by 6 bases and J by 6 bases, and 8 bases separated the two germline ends. The CDR3 spans 12 residues. CDR1 is SNHLY and CDR2 is FYNNEI in the germline V gene. In nucleotides, the CDR3 is TGTGCCAGCAGAGGGGAAGATGAAAAACTGTTTTTT. Translating gives CASRGEDEKLFF. The full variable domain, in which reference TRBV2 and TRBJ1-4 provide the parts outside the CDR3, is EPEVTQTPSHQVTQMGQEVILRCVPISNHLYFYWYRQILGQKVEFLVSFYNNEISEKSEIFDDQFSVERPDGSNFTLKIRSTKLEDSAMYFCASRGEDEKLFFGSGTQLSVL.

CDR3 coding DNA: TGTGCCAGCAGCTTAGTTCCGGGAGGCTCCGAAAAACTGTTTTTT. Its translation: CASSLVPGGSEKLFF. The V gene is TRBV7-9, the J gene TRBJ1-4; D call uncertain. The germline V gene encodes CDR1 SEHNR and CDR2 FQNEAQ (reference sequence). The CDR3 is made up of 15 amino acids. Trimming took off 1 base at V and 8 bases at J, with 14 bases between the two ends.

The CDR3 bases are TGTGCCAGCAGCTTCGGACATAGCAATCAGCCCCAGCATTTT. It translates to CASSFGHSNQPQHF. The rearrangement links TRBV6-2 or TRBV6-3 to TRBJ1-5; possible D gene TRBD1, 5 bases. Germline V gives CDR1 MNHEY, CDR2 SVGEGT. The CDR3 covers 14 residues. V was cut by 6 bases and J by 0 bases, with 9 bases left in between.

V gene TRBV5-1 combines with J gene TRBJ2-1, with 9 bases aligning to TRBD1. Germline V lookup: CDR1 SGHRS, CDR2 YFSETQ. The length of the CDR3 is 15 residues. V lost 4 bases and J lost 7; bases outside the gene matches: 9. The CDR3 reads CASSQGQGTQNEQFF. CDR3 sequence (DNA): TGCGCCAGCAGCCAAGGACAGGGGACCCAAAATGAGCAGTTCTTC.